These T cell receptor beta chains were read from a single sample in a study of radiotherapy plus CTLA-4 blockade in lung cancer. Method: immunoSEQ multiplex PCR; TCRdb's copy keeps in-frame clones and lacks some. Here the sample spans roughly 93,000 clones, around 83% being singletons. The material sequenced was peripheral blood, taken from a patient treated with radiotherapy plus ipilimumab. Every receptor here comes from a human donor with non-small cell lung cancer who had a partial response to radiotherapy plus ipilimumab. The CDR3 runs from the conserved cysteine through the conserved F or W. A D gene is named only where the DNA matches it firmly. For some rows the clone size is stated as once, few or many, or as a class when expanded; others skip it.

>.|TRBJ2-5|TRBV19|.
TGTGCCAGTAGTATGAAGCACCCCAGGGACCAGTACTTC
CASSMKHPRDQYF
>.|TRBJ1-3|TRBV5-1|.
TGCGCCAGCAGCTTCTCAGGGGTGAGCTCTGGAAACACCATATATTTT
CASSFSGVSSGNTIYF
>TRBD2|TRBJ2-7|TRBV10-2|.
TGCGCCAGCACTTATGGACTAGCGGGGCCTTACGAGCAGTACTTC
CASTYGLAGPYEQYF
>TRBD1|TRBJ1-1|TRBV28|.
TGTGCCAGCAGTTTAGCAGGGGGTTACACTGAAGCTTTCTTT
CASSLAGGYTEAFF
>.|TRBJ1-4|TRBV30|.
TGTGCCTGGCAAAGCTCCGATGAAAAACTGTTTTTT
CAWQSSDEKLFF
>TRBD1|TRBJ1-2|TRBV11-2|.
TGTGCCAGCAGCTCGACAGGGGGCAACTATGGCTACACCTTC
CASSSTGGNYGYTF
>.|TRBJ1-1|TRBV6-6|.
TGTGCCAGCAGGAGTGGGGGGGTGGTCACTGAAGCTTTCTTT
CASRSGGVVTEAFF
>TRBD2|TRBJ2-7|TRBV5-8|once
TGTGCCAGCAGTCGGAGTTCTAGCGGGAGGGGTAAAAGGGGCGAGCAGTACTTC
CASSRSSSGRGKRGEQYF
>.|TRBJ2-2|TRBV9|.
TGTGCCAGCAGCGCTGGGGGGATAAACACCGGGGAGCTGTTTTTT
CASSAGGINTGELFF
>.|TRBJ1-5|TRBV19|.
TGTGCCAGTAGTATGCAGGGTGGAAGCAATCAGCCCCAGCATTTT
CASSMQGGSNQPQHF
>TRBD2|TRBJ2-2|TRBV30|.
TGTGCCTGGAGTGTATGGTTAGCGGGAGCTGGCGGGGAGCTGTTTTTT
CAWSVWLAGAGGELFF
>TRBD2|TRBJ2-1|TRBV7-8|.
TGTGCCAGCAGCTTAGCCGAAACTAGCGGAGGCTACAATGAGCAGTTCTTC
CASSLAETSGGYNEQFF
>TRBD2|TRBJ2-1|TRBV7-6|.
TGTGCCAGCAGCCGGACTAGCGGGAGCTATGAGCAGTTCTTC
CASSRTSGSYEQFF
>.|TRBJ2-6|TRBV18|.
TGTGCCAGCTCACCACCGCTGCGGGGGGCCAACGTCCTGACTTTC
CASSPPLRGANVLTF
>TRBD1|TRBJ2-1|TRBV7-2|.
TGTGCCAGTAAGAAGAGACAGGGGATGAATGAGCAGTTCTTC
CASKKRQGMNEQFF
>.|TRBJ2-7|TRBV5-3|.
TGTGCCAGAAGCTTGGTTGTGGGAGCGCTCTCCTACGAGCAGTACTTC
CARSLVVGALSYEQYF
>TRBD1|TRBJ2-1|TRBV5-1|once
TGCGCCAGCAGCTCGATTCCACAGGGGGGCTCCTACGATGGGCAGTTCTTC
CASSSIPQGGSYDGQFF
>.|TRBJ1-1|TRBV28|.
TGTGCCAGCAGTCGGTCGGGGGAAGCTTTCTTT
CASSRSGEAFF
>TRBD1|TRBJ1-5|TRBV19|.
TGTGCCAGTAGTATACAGGGGGCAGGACAGCCCCAGCATTTT
CASSIQGAGQPQHF
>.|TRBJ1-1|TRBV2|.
TGTGCCAGCAGTGTTCGGGTTTCGGACACTGAAGCTTTCTTT
CASSVRVSDTEAFF
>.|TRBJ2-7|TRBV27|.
TGTGCCAGCAGTTTTACAGGGTACGGCGTAGGGGTGCAGTACTTC
CASSFTGYGVGVQYF
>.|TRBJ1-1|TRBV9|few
TGTGCCAGCAGTGCGGGGCCGGGCACTGAAGCTTTCTTT
CASSAGPGTEAFF
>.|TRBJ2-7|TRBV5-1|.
TGCGCCAGCTGCCCCAGGCCTTCCTGCGACGAGCAGTACTTC
CASCPRPSCDEQYF
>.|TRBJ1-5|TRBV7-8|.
TGTGCCAGCAGCCCCGACTCTAGCCCCCAGCATTTT
CASSPDSSPQHF
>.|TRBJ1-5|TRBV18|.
TGTGCCAGCTCACTCGGGGATAGCAATCAGCCCCAGCATTTT
CASSLGDSNQPQHF
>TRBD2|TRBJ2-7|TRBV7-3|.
TGTGCCAGCAGCCCGGCTAGCGGCGCAGGGAACGAGCAGTACTTC
CASSPASGAGNEQYF
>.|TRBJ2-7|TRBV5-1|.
TGCGCCAGCAGACACGGACAGAACTACGAGCAGTACTTC
CASRHGQNYEQYF
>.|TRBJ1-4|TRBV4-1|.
TGCGCCAGCAGCCAAGATCGAACAGGCTTTAATGAAAAACTGTTTTTT
CASSQDRTGFNEKLFF
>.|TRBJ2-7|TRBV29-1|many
TGCAGCGTTGAAAGCGGGTCCGGCTACGAGCAGTACTTC
CSVESGSGYEQYF
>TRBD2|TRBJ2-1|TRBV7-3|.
TGTGCCAGCAGCCGGACTAGCGGTTTCAATGAGCAGTTCTTC
CASSRTSGFNEQFF
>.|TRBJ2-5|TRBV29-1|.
TGCAGCGTTGACAGGGGACAGACCCAGTACTTC
CSVDRGQTQYF
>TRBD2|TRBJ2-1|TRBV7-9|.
TGTGCCAGCAGCTCATTGACTAGCGGAGTTACCTACAATGAGCAGTTCTTC
CASSSLTSGVTYNEQFF
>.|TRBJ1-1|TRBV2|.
TGTGCCAGCAGCCCGCAGGTTCCTGGCACTGAAGCTTTCTTT
CASSPQVPGTEAFF
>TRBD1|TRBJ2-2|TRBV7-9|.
TGTGCCAGCATCCCCGACAGGGGGCTTGCGAACACCGGGGAGCTGTTTTTT
CASIPDRGLANTGELFF
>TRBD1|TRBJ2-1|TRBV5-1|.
TGCGCCAGCAGCTCCTCCGGGACAGGTTCCTACAATGAGCAGTTCTTC
CASSSSGTGSYNEQFF
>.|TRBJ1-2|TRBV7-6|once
TGTGCCAGCAGCCAACTTCCCCACGGGCAGGGGACGGATGGCTACACCTTC
CASSQLPHGQGTDGYTF
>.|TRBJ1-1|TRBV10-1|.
TGCGCCAGCAGGCGGGACGAGGGCACTGAAGCTTTCTTT
CASRRDEGTEAFF
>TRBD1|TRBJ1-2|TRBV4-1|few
TGCGCCAGCAGCCAGACAGGGGTGCCTAACTATGGCTACACCTTC
CASSQTGVPNYGYTF
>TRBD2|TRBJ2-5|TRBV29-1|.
TGCAGCGCCGAGAAAGGACTAGCGGGAGTCCCCCAGTACTTC
CSAEKGLAGVPQYF
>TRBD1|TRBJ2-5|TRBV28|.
TGTGCCAGCAGTACATCGAGACAGGGGGGACAAGAGACCCAGTACTTC
CASSTSRQGGQETQYF
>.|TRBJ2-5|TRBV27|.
TGTGCCAGCAGTTTAGCGGGCCCCCCGGGAGAGACCCAGTACTTC
CASSLAGPPGETQYF
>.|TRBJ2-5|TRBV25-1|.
TGTGCCAGCAATAGGGGGGGGGAAGAGACCCAGTACTTC
CASNRGGEETQYF
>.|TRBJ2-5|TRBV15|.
TGTGCCACCAGCAGAAGACAGATCCAAGAGACCCAGTACTTC
CATSRRQIQETQYF
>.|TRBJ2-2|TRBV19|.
TGTGCCAGTAGGCGCAACCTAGGGGCCGCCGGGGAGCTGTTTTTT
CASRRNLGAAGELFF
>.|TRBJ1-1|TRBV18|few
TGTGCCAGCTCCCCGGGACTCCCCCGCCGGGGGAACACTGAAGCTTTCTTT
CASSPGLPRRGNTEAFF
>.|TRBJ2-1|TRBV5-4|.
TGTGCCAGCAGCTCTACCTACAATGAGCAGTTCTTC
CASSSTYNEQFF
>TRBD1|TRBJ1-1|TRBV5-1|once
TGCGCCAGCAGCCCCGGGACAGGGGGCCCGAACACTGAAGCTTTCTTT
CASSPGTGGPNTEAFF
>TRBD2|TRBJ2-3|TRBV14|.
TGTGCCAGCAGCCAGGAACCGGGACTAGGGCTTGCAGATACGCAGTATTTT
CASSQEPGLGLADTQYF
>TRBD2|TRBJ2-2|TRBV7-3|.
TGTGCCAGCAGCTTAACTAGCGGGGCGAACACCGGGGAGCTGTTTTTT
CASSLTSGANTGELFF
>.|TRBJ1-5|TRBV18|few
TGTGCCAGCTCACCGCCTGGGGGGCAGCCCCAGCATTTT
CASSPPGGQPQHF
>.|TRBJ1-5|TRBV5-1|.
TGCGCCAGCAGCTTGGCCGGGGATCAGCCCCAGCATTTT
CASSLAGDQPQHF
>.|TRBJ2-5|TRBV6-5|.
TGTGCCAGCAGCCCAGGAGGCCGCAGAACCCAGTACTTC
CASSPGGRRTQYF
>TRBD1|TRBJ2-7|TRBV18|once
TGTGCCAGCTCACCACAGGGACAGGGAGGCGAGCAGTACTTC
CASSPQGQGGEQYF
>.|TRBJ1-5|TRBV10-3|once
TGTGCCATCAGTGAATCAGGGCTCCCGCGGGGGAGTCAGCCCCAGCATTTT
CAISESGLPRGSQPQHF
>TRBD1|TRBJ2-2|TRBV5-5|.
TGTGCCAGCAGCATCGGGACAGTCGGGTCGGGGGAGCTGTTTTTT
CASSIGTVGSGELFF
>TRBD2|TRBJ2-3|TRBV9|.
TGTGCCAGCAGCCCGCTGGCTAGCGGGAGCGGGATAGGCACAGATACGCAGTATTTT
CASSPLASGSGIGTDTQYF
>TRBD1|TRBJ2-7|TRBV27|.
TGTGCCAGCAGTTCACTGACAGGGTCGGTGTCCTACGAGCAGTACTTC
CASSSLTGSVSYEQYF
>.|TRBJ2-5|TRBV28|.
TGTGCCAGCAGTTTGGCGCGGGACCAGACCCAGTACTTC
CASSLARDQTQYF
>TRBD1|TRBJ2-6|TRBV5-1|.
TGCGCCAGCGGGACAGGCAGCTCTGGGGCCAACGTCCTGACTTTC
CASGTGSSGANVLTF